This TCR beta chain appears in the sequencing data of a study of T cell responses to AZD1222 COVID-19 vaccine. The length of the CDR3 is 14 residues. Germline CDR1 SGHNT, CDR2 YYREEE (reference sequence). Deletions cut 2 bases from V and 7 bases from J, with 13 bases between. Sequencing was performed with immunoSEQ multiplex PCR; in TCRdb, only in-frame clones are kept and a portion is missing. The repertoire includes about 94,000 clones, 85% of them detected once, and about 4.5% sits in the top ten. V and J are TRBV5-4 and TRBJ1-5, with a weak D call TRBD1 (6 bases). Sequencing used peripheral blood, obtained 28 days after the second AZD1222 dose. This TCR was sampled from an adult who received the AZD1222 COVID-19 vaccine. CDR3 sequence reads: CASSLWGAQQPQHF. Here the CDR3 DNA reads TGTGCCAGCAGCTTATGGGGGGCTCAGCAGCCCCAGCATTTT.